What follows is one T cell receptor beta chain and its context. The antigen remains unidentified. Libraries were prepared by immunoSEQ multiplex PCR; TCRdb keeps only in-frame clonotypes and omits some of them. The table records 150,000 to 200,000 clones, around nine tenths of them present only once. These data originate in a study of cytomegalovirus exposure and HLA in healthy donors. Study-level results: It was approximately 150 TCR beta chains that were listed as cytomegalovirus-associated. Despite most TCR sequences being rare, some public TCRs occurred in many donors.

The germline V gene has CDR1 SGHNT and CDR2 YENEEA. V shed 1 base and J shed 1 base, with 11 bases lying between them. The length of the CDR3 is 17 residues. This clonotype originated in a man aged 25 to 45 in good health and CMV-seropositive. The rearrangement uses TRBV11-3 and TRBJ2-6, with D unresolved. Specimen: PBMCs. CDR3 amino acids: CASSLAGVNSGANVLTF. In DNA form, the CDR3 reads TGTGCCAGCAGCTTAGCAGGAGTGAATTCTGGGGCCAACGTCCTGACTTTC.